The present T cell receptor beta chain was sequenced within a study of T cells in Graves' hyperthyroidism and ophthalmopathy. Study-wide results and caveats: Blood also showed most of the thyroid clonotypes that were expanded above 0.001.

Newly diagnosed patients aged 18 to 65 had hyperthyroidism of under 2 months' duration. Diagnostic assessment was based on clinical symptoms, serum thyroxine and TRAb, thyroid ultrasound and orbital computed tomography. Out of more than 8 ml of fresh peripheral blood came the PBMCs. There are a few counts of this clonotype. Its target is not known. RNA transcripts gave rise to amplified TCR beta CDR3 regions. A set of HTBI primers served as the primers for a first-round RT-PCR of the TCR CDR3. TCRdb itself ran the multiplex PCR reads through MiXCR, one entry per CDR3 protein. The sample lists about 290,000 distinct CDR3 sequences; around a sixth were seen once. The clonotype was recovered from a man younger than 45 with Graves' hyperthyroidism. The source material was blood.

CDR3 sequence: CASSESATPLGYTF. CDR3 sequence (DNA): TGCGCCAGCAGTGAATCGGCGACCCCCCTTGGCTACACCTTC. This chain links TRBV10-2 with TRBJ1-2; no definite D call. CDR1 and CDR2 (germline): WSHSY, SAAADI. V was clipped by 3 bases and J by 7 bases, with 15 bases between them. The CDR3 covers 14 residues.